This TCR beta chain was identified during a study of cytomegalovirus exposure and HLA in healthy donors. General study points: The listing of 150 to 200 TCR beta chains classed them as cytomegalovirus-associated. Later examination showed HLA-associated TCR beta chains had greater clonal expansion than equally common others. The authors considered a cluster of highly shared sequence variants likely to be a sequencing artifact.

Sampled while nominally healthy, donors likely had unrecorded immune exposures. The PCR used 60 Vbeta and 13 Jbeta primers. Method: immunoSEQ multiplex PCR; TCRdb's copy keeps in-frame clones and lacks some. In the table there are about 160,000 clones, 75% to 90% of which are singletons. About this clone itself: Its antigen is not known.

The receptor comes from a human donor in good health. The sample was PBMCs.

Written as DNA, the CDR3 is TGTGCCAGCCTCGTGACAGGGGGCAATCAGCCCCAGCATTTT. Protein sequence: CASLVTGGNQPQHF. The gene calls are TRBV6-6 and TRBJ1-5; 8 bases match TRBD1. The J segment lost 2 bases and the V segment lost 8 bases, leaving 5 bases of the junction unmatched. The CDR3 consists of 14 residues. Germline V CDR1 and CDR2: MNHNY, SVGAGI (reference sequence).